The following is a T cell receptor (beta chain) sequence with its context. Its target is unknown. The record originates from a study of CXCR3-negative and CXCR3-positive naive CD8 T cells. Study outcomes and limitations: Against CXCR3-negative naive cells, CXCR3-positive naive cells showed more hydrophobic TRB CDR3s.

The study made its TRB cDNA libraries by 5' RACE, adding UMI labels. TCRdb reanalyzed the 5' RACE reads and collapses them to one entry per CDR3 protein, without DNA. Reported are around 88,000 distinct CDR3 sequences; the ten largest clones contain approximately 0.82%. The CDR3 has 12 amino acids. The germline V gene has CDR1 SGHAT and CDR2 FQNNGV. V usage is TRBV11-2 and J usage is TRBJ2-1. Sequencing used naive CXCR3+ CD8+ T cells from blood. Subset of the sample: CD45RO-CCR7+CD27+CD95- naive CD8+ T cells expressing CXCR3 (TNR3+). This sequence was found in a human donor in good health. Some clones in this sample may be carry-over from other donors' samples. The CDR3 protein is CASSLAETEQFF.